A single sample gave rise to the 9 T cell receptor beta chains below, sequenced in a study of cytomegalovirus exposure and HLA in healthy donors. PCR used 60 Vbeta primers and 13 Jbeta primers. TCRdb keeps only in-frame clones here, not all; method: immunoSEQ multiplex PCR. The sample spans about 170,000 clones; the ten largest clones claim 1% to 1.5%. Sequencing used PBMCs. The source is a woman between 55 and 75 years old in good health and CMV-seronegative.

The chain carries TRBV7-8 and TRBJ2-7, with a weak D call TRBD1 (6 bases). Germline CDR1 reads SGHVS; CDR2 reads FQNEAQ. CDR3 length: 13 amino acids. V shed 5 bases and J shed 5 bases, with 13 bases lying between them. CDR3: CASSRNRVDEQYF. The CDR3 DNA reads as TGTGCCAGCAGCCGCAACAGGGTCGACGAGCAGTACTTC. Full variable domain (outside the CDR3, taken from reference TRBV7-8 and TRBJ2-7): GAGVSQSPRYKVAKRGQDVALRCDPISGHVSLFWYQQALGQGPEFLTYFQNEAQLDKSGLPSDRFFAERPEGSVSTLKIQRTQQEDSAVYLCASSRNRVDEQYFGPGTRLTVT.

The chain links TRBV7-9 to TRBJ1-1, with 7 positions matching TRBD1. J gave up 6 bases and V 5 bases, and 6 bases lay outside the gene matches. Germline V gives CDR1 SEHNR, CDR2 FQNEAQ (reference sequence). The CDR3 covers 13 residues. The CDR3, as DNA: TGTGCCAGCAGCCTAGGGACAGCCCCTGAAGCTTTCTTT. Its translation is CASSLGTAPEAFF.

The CDR3 sequence is CASSPVRGGNYGYTF. The CDR3 nucleotides are TGTGCCAGTAGCCCCGTTAGGGGTGGGAACTATGGCTACACCTTC. This rearrangement joins TRBV19 to TRBJ1-2; a weak D match, TRBD1 (5 bases). The germline V gene has CDR1 LNHDA and CDR2 SQIVND (reference sequence). Trimming took off 6 bases at V and 2 bases at J, with 16 bases between the two ends. The CDR3 is made up of 15 amino acids.

The chain's CDR3 is CASSITLARGTDTQYF. The CDR3 DNA sequence: TGTGCCAGTAGTATTACCCTAGCGCGAGGCACAGATACGCAGTATTTT. The chain joins TRBV19 to TRBJ2-3, with D possibly matching TRBD2 (6 bases). Germline V gene lookup returns CDR1 LNHDA and CDR2 SQIVND (reference sequence). V was clipped by 3 bases and J by 1 base, with 14 bases between them. This CDR3 is 16 amino acids long.

V gene TRBV30 combines with J gene TRBJ1-2; TRBD1 aligns across 7 bases. Germline values: CDR1 GTSNPN, CDR2 SVGIG (reference sequence). The CDR3 loop spans 12 amino acids. The V and J ends lost 5 bases and 7 bases, in that order; junction bases with no gene match: 7. The CDR3 region is CAWEIDRVGYTF. The CDR3 region has the DNA TGTGCCTGGGAGATAGACAGGGTTGGCTACACCTTC.

The V call is TRBV5-1, the J call TRBJ2-5; D might be TRBD1 (6 bases). The J call may be mistaken, given a closer DNA end match to TRBJ2-7. Germline values: CDR1 SGHRS, CDR2 YFSETQ. The length of the CDR3 is 15 residues. The CDR3 reads CASSRGQPASYEQYF. CDR3 coding DNA: TGCGCCAGCAGCCGCGGACAGCCGGCCTCCTACGAGCAGTACTTC.

The genes are TRBV9 and TRBJ1-2, with a weak D call TRBD1 (5 bases). Trimming took 5 bases from V and 6 from J, leaving 14 bases between them. The CDR3 is 13 residues long. Germline assignment: CDR1 SGDLS and CDR2 YYNGEE. The CDR3 sequence is CASSTQGNDGYTF. CDR3 bases: TGTGCCAGCAGTACCCAGGGAAATGATGGCTACACCTTC.

V usage is TRBV6-5 and J usage is TRBJ2-7, with D maybe TRBD2 (6 bases). Looked up from germline, CDR1 is MNHEY and CDR2 is SVGAGI. This CDR3 contains 12 residues. Trimming removed 6 bases at V and 7 bases at J, with 13 bases between. In DNA, the CDR3 is TGTGCCAGCAGCCCCAGGCGGGGTGAGCAGTACTTC. Its protein product is CASSPRRGEQYF.

The V gene is TRBV2, the J gene TRBJ1-4; no firm D call. Germline V gives CDR1 SNHLY, CDR2 FYNNEI. The CDR3 is 12 amino acids. The germline V and J ends were trimmed by 11 bases and 4 bases, with 11 bases remaining between them. CDR3 amino acids: CAWAKDNEKLFF. CDR3 coding DNA: TGTGCCTGGGCAAAGGATAATGAAAAACTGTTTTTT. The full variable domain, in which reference TRBV2 and TRBJ1-4 provide the parts outside the CDR3, is EPEVTQTPSHQVTQMGQEVILRCVPISNHLYFYWYRQILGQKVEFLVSFYNNEISEKSEIFDDQFSVERPDGSNFTLKIRSTKLEDSAMYFCAWAKDNEKLFFGSGTQLSVL.